The rows below give T cell receptor beta chains drawn from one sample of a study of control samples from healthy donors and cancer patients. The table came from immunoSEQ multiplex PCR; TCRdb's copy has only in-frame clones and leaves some out. The sample gives 80,000 or so clones, 90% to 95% of which show up once; 6.2% is in the top ten. The specimen sequenced was blood. The receptors were sampled from a woman between 40 and 55 years old in good health. Both conserved end residues are part of each CDR3. Each record gives: CDR3 protein, CDR3 DNA, clone size, D gene, J gene, V gene. The D gene is left open where the match is weak. Clone size is given for some rows only: seen once, a few or many times, or a class if the clone is expanded.

CDR3aa: CASSLAAGQQETQYF; CDR3nt: TGCGCCAGCAGCTTGGCCGCGGGACAACAAGAGACCCAGTACTTC; abundance: NA; d_gene: NA; j_gene: TRBJ2-5; v_gene: TRBV5-1
CDR3aa: CASSLAGEGQPQHF; CDR3nt: TGTGCCAGCAGTTTGGCGGGGGAGGGTCAGCCCCAGCATTTT; abundance: NA; d_gene: NA; j_gene: TRBJ1-5; v_gene: TRBV27
CDR3aa: CSARGNNEQFF; CDR3nt: TGCAGTGCTAGAGGAAACAATGAGCAGTTCTTC; abundance: NA; d_gene: NA; j_gene: TRBJ2-1; v_gene: TRBV20-1
CDR3aa: CAISGRDDQETQYF; CDR3nt: TGTGCCATCAGTGGGAGGGACGACCAAGAGACCCAGTACTTC; abundance: NA; d_gene: NA; j_gene: TRBJ2-5; v_gene: TRBV10-3
CDR3aa: CASSLTSFGETQYF; CDR3nt: TGTGCCAGCAGCTTGACTAGTTTCGGAGAGACCCAGTACTTC; abundance: NA; d_gene: NA; j_gene: TRBJ2-5; v_gene: TRBV5-6
CDR3aa: CASSSAGSNTEAFF; CDR3nt: TGTGCCAGCAGCTCGGCAGGGTCCAACACTGAAGCTTTCTTT; abundance: NA; d_gene: NA; j_gene: TRBJ1-1; v_gene: TRBV5-4
CDR3aa: CASSPPGLGAGELFF; CDR3nt: TGTGCCAGCAGTCCCCCGGGACTAGGGGCCGGGGAGCTGTTTTTT; abundance: NA; d_gene: TRBD2; j_gene: TRBJ2-2; v_gene: TRBV11-2
CDR3aa: CASSLRPGGFANEKLFF; CDR3nt: TGTGCCAGCAGCTTACGGCCAGGGGGCTTTGCTAATGAAAAACTGTTTTTT; abundance: NA; d_gene: TRBD1; j_gene: TRBJ1-4; v_gene: TRBV7-8
CDR3aa: CASSNGLALNQETQYF; CDR3nt: TGTGCCAGCAGCAACGGACTAGCTTTAAACCAAGAGACCCAGTACTTC; abundance: NA; d_gene: TRBD2; j_gene: TRBJ2-5; v_gene: TRBV7-2
CDR3aa: CATSAGGANTDTQYF; CDR3nt: TGTGCCACCAGTGCCGGGGGCGCGAACACAGATACGCAGTATTTT; abundance: NA; d_gene: NA; j_gene: TRBJ2-3; v_gene: TRBV24-1
CDR3aa: CASSQGNNQPQHF; CDR3nt: TGTGCCAGCAGTCAGGGAAACAATCAGCCCCAGCATTTT; abundance: NA; d_gene: NA; j_gene: TRBJ1-5; v_gene: TRBV6-5
CDR3aa: CASSSLRQGSSYEQYF; CDR3nt: TGTGCCAGCAGTTCCTTACGACAGGGGAGCTCCTACGAGCAGTACTTC; abundance: NA; d_gene: TRBD1; j_gene: TRBJ2-7; v_gene: TRBV27
CDR3aa: CASSLTLAELDTQYF; CDR3nt: TGTGCCAGCAGCTTAACCTTGGCAGAATTGGATACGCAGTATTTT; abundance: NA; d_gene: NA; j_gene: TRBJ2-3; v_gene: TRBV7-3
CDR3aa: CACLWPTEAFF; CDR3nt: TGTGCCTGCCTTTGGCCCACTGAAGCTTTCTTT; abundance: NA; d_gene: NA; j_gene: TRBJ1-1; v_gene: TRBV30
CDR3aa: CASSPWSNQPQHF; CDR3nt: TGTGCCAGCAGTCCGTGGAGCAATCAGCCCCAGCATTTT; abundance: NA; d_gene: NA; j_gene: TRBJ1-5; v_gene: TRBV12-3/TRBV12-4
CDR3aa: CASSPGVRRSGNTIYF; CDR3nt: TGTGCCAGCAGTCCAGGGGTGCGGCGGTCTGGAAACACCATATATTTT; abundance: NA; d_gene: NA; j_gene: TRBJ1-3; v_gene: TRBV27
CDR3aa: CASSLDAETGYGYTF; CDR3nt: TGTGCCAGCAGCTTAGACGCCGAGACAGGGTATGGCTACACCTTC; abundance: NA; d_gene: TRBD1; j_gene: TRBJ1-2; v_gene: TRBV7-8
CDR3aa: CASSQARTYYGYTF; CDR3nt: TGCGCCAGCAGCCAAGCCCGGACCTACTATGGCTACACCTTC; abundance: NA; d_gene: NA; j_gene: TRBJ1-2; v_gene: TRBV4-1
CDR3aa: CASSLGVGRGGAFF; CDR3nt: TGTGCCAGCAGCTTAGGGGTTGGAAGGGGTGGAGCTTTCTTT; abundance: NA; d_gene: NA; j_gene: TRBJ1-1; v_gene: TRBV7-6
CDR3aa: CASPPPKHF; CDR3nt: TGTGCCAGCCCCCCCCCAAAGCATTTT; abundance: NA; d_gene: NA; j_gene: TRBJ1-5; v_gene: TRBV27
CDR3aa: CASSGQGEGTEAFF; CDR3nt: TGTGCCAGCAGCGGACAGGGCGAGGGCACTGAAGCTTTCTTT; abundance: NA; d_gene: TRBD1; j_gene: TRBJ1-1; v_gene: TRBV2
CDR3aa: CASSFLAAPTNEQFF; CDR3nt: TGTGCCAGCAGTTTTCTAGCAGCCCCTACGAATGAGCAGTTCTTC; abundance: NA; d_gene: NA; j_gene: TRBJ2-1; v_gene: TRBV27
CDR3aa: CASSFGTGGNKGYTF; CDR3nt: TGTGCCAGTAGTTTCGGGACAGGGGGGAACAAGGGCTACACCTTC; abundance: NA; d_gene: TRBD1; j_gene: TRBJ1-2; v_gene: TRBV19
CDR3aa: CASLPTGANYEQYF; CDR3nt: TGTGCCAGCCTCCCGACAGGGGCGAACTACGAGCAGTACTTC; abundance: NA; d_gene: TRBD1; j_gene: TRBJ2-7; v_gene: TRBV6-5
CDR3aa: CAWGEGRHEQYF; CDR3nt: TGTGCCTGGGGTGAGGGGAGGCACGAGCAGTACTTC; abundance: NA; d_gene: NA; j_gene: TRBJ2-7; v_gene: TRBV30
CDR3aa: CAAMAGGNEQYF; CDR3nt: TGTGCCGCAATGGCAGGGGGTAACGAGCAGTACTTC; abundance: once; d_gene: TRBD1; j_gene: TRBJ2-7; v_gene: TRBV5-6
CDR3aa: CATRGSGVHTGELFF; CDR3nt: TGTGCCACCCGTGGTAGCGGGGTTCACACCGGGGAGCTGTTTTTT; abundance: few; d_gene: TRBD2; j_gene: TRBJ2-2; v_gene: TRBV24-1
CDR3aa: CASRRVATNEKLFF; CDR3nt: TGTGCCAGCCGCCGAGTGGCTACTAATGAAAAACTGTTTTTT; abundance: NA; d_gene: NA; j_gene: TRBJ1-4; v_gene: TRBV18
CDR3aa: CASRGTYNQPQHF; CDR3nt: TGTGCCAGTAGGGGGACCTATAATCAGCCCCAGCATTTT; abundance: NA; d_gene: NA; j_gene: TRBJ1-5; v_gene: TRBV19
CDR3aa: CASSYLGTGELFF; CDR3nt: TGTGCCAGCAGCTATCTAGGGACCGGGGAGCTGTTTTTT; abundance: NA; d_gene: NA; j_gene: TRBJ2-2; v_gene: TRBV7-9
CDR3aa: CASSLGTEQFF; CDR3nt: TGTGCCAGCAGTCTCGGGACAGAGCAGTTCTTC; abundance: NA; d_gene: NA; j_gene: TRBJ2-1; v_gene: TRBV12-3/TRBV12-4
CDR3aa: CASGPEGTVYGYTF; CDR3nt: TGTGCTAGTGGCCCGGAGGGGACGGTCTATGGCTACACCTTC; abundance: NA; d_gene: NA; j_gene: TRBJ1-2; v_gene: TRBV12-5
CDR3aa: CAIRPAGSSYEQYF; CDR3nt: TGTGCCATCAGGCCAGCGGGGAGCTCCTACGAGCAGTACTTC; abundance: NA; d_gene: TRBD2; j_gene: TRBJ2-7; v_gene: TRBV10-3
CDR3aa: CASSVGQGSTDTQYF; CDR3nt: TGTGCCAGCAGCGTTGGACAGGGAAGCACAGATACGCAGTATTTT; abundance: NA; d_gene: TRBD1; j_gene: TRBJ2-3; v_gene: TRBV9
CDR3aa: CATSRGGMRSYEQYF; CDR3nt: TGTGCCACCAGCAGAGGAGGAATGCGGAGCTACGAGCAGTACTTC; abundance: NA; d_gene: NA; j_gene: TRBJ2-7; v_gene: TRBV15
CDR3aa: CASSQARQGAGEQYF; CDR3nt: TGCGCCAGCAGCCAAGCCCGCCAGGGGGCTGGGGAGCAGTACTTC; abundance: NA; d_gene: TRBD1; j_gene: TRBJ2-7; v_gene: TRBV4-3
CDR3aa: CASTGTGREHSPLHF; CDR3nt: TGTGCCAGTACCGGGACAGGGAGGGAGCATTCACCCCTCCACTTT; abundance: once; d_gene: TRBD1; j_gene: TRBJ1-6; v_gene: TRBV19
CDR3aa: CASSPTENRADTQYF; CDR3nt: TGTGCCAGCAGTCCGACTGAAAACCGGGCAGATACGCAGTATTTT; abundance: NA; d_gene: NA; j_gene: TRBJ2-3; v_gene: TRBV28
CDR3aa: CATYDREWSSYEQYF; CDR3nt: TGTGCCACCTACGACAGGGAGTGGTCCTCCTACGAGCAGTACTTC; abundance: NA; d_gene: TRBD1; j_gene: TRBJ2-7; v_gene: TRBV19
CDR3aa: CASSTQNIQYF; CDR3nt: TGTGCCAGCAGCACTCAAAACATTCAGTACTTC; abundance: NA; d_gene: NA; j_gene: TRBJ2-4; v_gene: TRBV7-9
CDR3aa: CASSEGAQGVEAFF; CDR3nt: TGTGCCAGCAGTGAAGGGGCCCAAGGGGTTGAAGCTTTCTTT; abundance: NA; d_gene: NA; j_gene: TRBJ1-1; v_gene: TRBV2
CDR3aa: CASSQEFSTNEQFF; CDR3nt: TGCGCCAGCAGCCAAGAGTTTAGTACTAATGAGCAGTTCTTC; abundance: NA; d_gene: NA; j_gene: TRBJ2-1; v_gene: TRBV4-3
CDR3aa: CASSQVLAGIPYEQYF; CDR3nt: TGTGCCAGCAGCCAAGTTTTAGCGGGGATCCCCTACGAGCAGTACTTC; abundance: NA; d_gene: TRBD2; j_gene: TRBJ2-7; v_gene: TRBV4-2
CDR3aa: CATSPNADSEYQPQHF; CDR3nt: TGTGCCACCAGCCCCAATGCGGACAGTGAGTATCAGCCCCAGCATTTT; abundance: NA; d_gene: NA; j_gene: TRBJ1-5; v_gene: TRBV24-1
CDR3aa: CASSGSGTQADTQYF; CDR3nt: TGTGCCAGCAGTGGATCCGGGACTCAGGCAGATACGCAGTATTTT; abundance: NA; d_gene: NA; j_gene: TRBJ2-3; v_gene: TRBV2
CDR3aa: CASSDRGSSYEQYF; CDR3nt: TGTGCCAGCAGTGACAGGGGCTCTTCCTACGAGCAGTACTTC; abundance: few; d_gene: NA; j_gene: TRBJ2-7; v_gene: TRBV2
CDR3aa: CASSLRGEYEQYF; CDR3nt: TGTGCCAGCAGTTTAAGGGGAGAGTACGAGCAGTACTTC; abundance: NA; d_gene: NA; j_gene: TRBJ2-7; v_gene: TRBV12-3/TRBV12-4
CDR3aa: CASSPRAPFLEQYF; CDR3nt: TGTGCCAGCAGCCCGAGAGCCCCCTTTCTAGAGCAGTACTTC; abundance: NA; d_gene: NA; j_gene: TRBJ2-7; v_gene: TRBV7-2
CDR3aa: CASSPLFDRVYEQYF; CDR3nt: TGTGCCAGCAGCCCCCTCTTCGACAGGGTCTACGAGCAGTACTTC; abundance: NA; d_gene: TRBD1; j_gene: TRBJ2-7; v_gene: TRBV3-1/TRBV3-2
CDR3aa: CASSQDGRSLPRGKLFF; CDR3nt: TGTGCCAGCAGCCAAGATGGTCGCTCATTACCCCGGGGAAAACTGTTTTTT; abundance: NA; d_gene: NA; j_gene: TRBJ1-4; v_gene: TRBV4-2
CDR3aa: CASSSPAPGLYF; CDR3nt: TGCGCCAGCAGCTCCCCTGCCCCGGGCCTGTACTTC; abundance: NA; d_gene: NA; j_gene: TRBJ2-5; v_gene: TRBV10-1
CDR3aa: CASSPLTGVFYNEQFF; CDR3nt: TGTGCCAGCTCACCACTGACGGGAGTCTTCTACAATGAGCAGTTCTTC; abundance: NA; d_gene: NA; j_gene: TRBJ2-1; v_gene: TRBV18
CDR3aa: CASSFLYRGNTEAFF; CDR3nt: TGTGCCAGCAGTTTTTTGTACAGGGGGAACACTGAAGCTTTCTTT; abundance: NA; d_gene: TRBD1; j_gene: TRBJ1-1; v_gene: TRBV28